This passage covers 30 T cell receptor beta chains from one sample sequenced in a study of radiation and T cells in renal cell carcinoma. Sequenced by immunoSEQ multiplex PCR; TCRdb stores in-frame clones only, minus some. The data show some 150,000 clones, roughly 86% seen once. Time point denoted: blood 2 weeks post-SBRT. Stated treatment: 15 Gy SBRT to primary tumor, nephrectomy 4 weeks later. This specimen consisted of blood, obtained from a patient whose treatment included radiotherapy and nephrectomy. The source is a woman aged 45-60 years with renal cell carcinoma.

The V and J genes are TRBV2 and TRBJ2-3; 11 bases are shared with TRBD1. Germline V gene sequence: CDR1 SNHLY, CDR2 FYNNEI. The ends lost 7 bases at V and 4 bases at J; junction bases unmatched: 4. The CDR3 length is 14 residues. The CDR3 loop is CASMRDRGSDTQYF. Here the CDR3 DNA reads TGTGCCAGCATGCGGGACAGGGGGTCAGATACGCAGTATTTT. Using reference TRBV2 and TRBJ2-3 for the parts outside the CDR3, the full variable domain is EPEVTQTPSHQVTQMGQEVILRCVPISNHLYFYWYRQILGQKVEFLVSFYNNEISEKSEIFDDQFSVERPDGSNFTLKIRSTKLEDSAMYFCASMRDRGSDTQYFGPGTRLTVL.

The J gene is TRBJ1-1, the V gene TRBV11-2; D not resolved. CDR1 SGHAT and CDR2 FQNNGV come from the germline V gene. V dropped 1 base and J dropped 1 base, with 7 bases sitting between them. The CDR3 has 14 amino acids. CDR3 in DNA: TGTGCCAGCAGCTTAGCGTACAGGAACACTGAAGCTTTCTTT. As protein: CASSLAYRNTEAFF.

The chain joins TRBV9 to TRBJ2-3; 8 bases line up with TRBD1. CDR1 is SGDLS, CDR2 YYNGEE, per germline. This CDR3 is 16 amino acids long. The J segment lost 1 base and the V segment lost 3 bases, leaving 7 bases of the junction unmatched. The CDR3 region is CASSAGQGSGTDTQYF. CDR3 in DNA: TGTGCCAGCAGCGCTGGACAGGGATCGGGCACAGATACGCAGTATTTT. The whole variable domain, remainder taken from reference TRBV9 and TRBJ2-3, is DSGVTQTPKHLITATGQRVTLRCSPRSGDLSVYWYQQSLDQGLQFLIQYYNGEERAKGNILERFSAQQFPDLHSELNLSSLELGDSALYFCASSAGQGSGTDTQYFGPGTRLTVL.

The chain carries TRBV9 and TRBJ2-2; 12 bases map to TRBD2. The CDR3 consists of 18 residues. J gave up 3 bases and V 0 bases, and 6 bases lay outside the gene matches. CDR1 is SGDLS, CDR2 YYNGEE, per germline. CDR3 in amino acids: CASSVGPSGGADTGELFF. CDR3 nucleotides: TGTGCCAGCAGCGTAGGCCCTAGCGGGGGGGCGGACACCGGGGAGCTGTTTTTT.

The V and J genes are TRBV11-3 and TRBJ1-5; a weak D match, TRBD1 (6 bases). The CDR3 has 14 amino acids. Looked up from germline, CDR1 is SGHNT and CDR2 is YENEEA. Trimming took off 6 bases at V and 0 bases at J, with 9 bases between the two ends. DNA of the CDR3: TGTGCCAGCAGGGACAGCAATAGCAATCAGCCCCAGCATTTT. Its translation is CASRDSNSNQPQHF.

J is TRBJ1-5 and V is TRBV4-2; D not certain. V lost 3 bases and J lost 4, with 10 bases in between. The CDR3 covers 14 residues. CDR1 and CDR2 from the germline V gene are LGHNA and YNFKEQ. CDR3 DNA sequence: TGTGCCAGCAGCCAGAATGCCGGGAATCAGCCCCAGCATTTT. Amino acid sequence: CASSQNAGNQPQHF.

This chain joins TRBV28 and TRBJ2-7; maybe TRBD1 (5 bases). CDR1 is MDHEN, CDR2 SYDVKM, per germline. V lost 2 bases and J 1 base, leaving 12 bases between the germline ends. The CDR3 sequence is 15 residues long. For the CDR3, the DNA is TGTGCCAGCAGTTTACTAGGGGTAATGTCCTACGAGCAGTACTTC. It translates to CASSLLGVMSYEQYF.

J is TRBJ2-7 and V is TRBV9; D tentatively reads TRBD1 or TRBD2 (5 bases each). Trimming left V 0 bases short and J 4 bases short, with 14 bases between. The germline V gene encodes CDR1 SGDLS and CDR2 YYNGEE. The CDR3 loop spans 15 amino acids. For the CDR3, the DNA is TGTGCCAGCAGCGTAGGGTCGGGACCCCAATACGAGCAGTACTTC. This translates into CASSVGSGPQYEQYF. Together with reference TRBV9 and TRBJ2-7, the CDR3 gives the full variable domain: DSGVTQTPKHLITATGQRVTLRCSPRSGDLSVYWYQQSLDQGLQFLIQYYNGEERAKGNILERFSAQQFPDLHSELNLSSLELGDSALYFCASSVGSGPQYEQYFGPGTRLTVT.

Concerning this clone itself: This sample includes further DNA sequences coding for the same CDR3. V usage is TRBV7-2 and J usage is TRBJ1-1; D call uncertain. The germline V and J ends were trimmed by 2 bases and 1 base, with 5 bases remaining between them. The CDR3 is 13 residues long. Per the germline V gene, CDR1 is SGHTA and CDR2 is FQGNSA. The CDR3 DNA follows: TGTGCCAGCAGCTTAACGGAGAACACTGAAGCTTTCTTT. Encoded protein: CASSLTENTEAFF. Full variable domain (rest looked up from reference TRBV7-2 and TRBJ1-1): GAGVSQSPSNKVTEKGKDVELRCDPISGHTALYWYRQSLGQGLEFLIYFQGNSAPDKSGLPSDRFSAERTGGSVSTLTIQRTQQEDSAVYLCASSLTENTEAFFGQGTRLTVV.

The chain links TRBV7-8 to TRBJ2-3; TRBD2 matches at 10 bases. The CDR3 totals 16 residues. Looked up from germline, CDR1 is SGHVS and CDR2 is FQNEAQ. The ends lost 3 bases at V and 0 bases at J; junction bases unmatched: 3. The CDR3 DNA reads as TGTGCCAGCAGCTTCACTAGCGGGACTAGCACAGATACGCAGTATTTT. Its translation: CASSFTSGTSTDTQYF.

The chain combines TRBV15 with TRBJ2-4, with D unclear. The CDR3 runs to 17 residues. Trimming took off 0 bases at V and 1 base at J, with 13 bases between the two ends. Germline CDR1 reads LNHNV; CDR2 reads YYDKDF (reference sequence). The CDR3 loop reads CATSREGLGVAKNIQYF. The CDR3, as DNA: TGTGCCACCAGCAGAGAAGGGCTAGGAGTTGCCAAAAACATTCAGTACTTC.

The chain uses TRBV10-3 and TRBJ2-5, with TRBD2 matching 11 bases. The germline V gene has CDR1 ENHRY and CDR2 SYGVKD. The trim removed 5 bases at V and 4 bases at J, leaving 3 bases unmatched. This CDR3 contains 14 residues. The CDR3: CAISLSGGGETQYF. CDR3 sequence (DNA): TGTGCCATCAGTCTTAGCGGGGGGGGAGAGACCCAGTACTTC.

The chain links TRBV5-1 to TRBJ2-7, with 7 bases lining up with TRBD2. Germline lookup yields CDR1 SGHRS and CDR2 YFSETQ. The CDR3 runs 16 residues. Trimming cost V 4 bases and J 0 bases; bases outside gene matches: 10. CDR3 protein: CASSPSGGDSSYEQYF. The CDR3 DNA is TGCGCCAGCAGCCCTTCGGGGGGAGATTCCTCCTACGAGCAGTACTTC. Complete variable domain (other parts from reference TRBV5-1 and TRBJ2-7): KAGVTQTPRYLIKTRGQQVTLSCSPISGHRSVSWYQQTPGQGLQFLFEYFSETQRNKGNFPGRFSGRQFSNSRSEMNVSTLELGDSALYLCASSPSGGDSSYEQYFGPGTRLTVT.

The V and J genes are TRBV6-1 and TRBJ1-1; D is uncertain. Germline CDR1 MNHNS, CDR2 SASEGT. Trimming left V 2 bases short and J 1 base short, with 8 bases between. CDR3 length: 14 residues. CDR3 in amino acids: CASSENTGNTEAFF. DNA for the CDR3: TGTGCCAGCAGTGAAAACACCGGGAACACTGAAGCTTTCTTT.

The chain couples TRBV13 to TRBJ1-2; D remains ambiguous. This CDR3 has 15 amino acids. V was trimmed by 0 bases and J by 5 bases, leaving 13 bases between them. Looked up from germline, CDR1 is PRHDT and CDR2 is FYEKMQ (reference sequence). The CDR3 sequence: CASSLGAIEGYGYTF. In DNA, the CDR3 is TGTGCCAGCAGCTTAGGGGCCATTGAGGGTTATGGCTACACCTTC.

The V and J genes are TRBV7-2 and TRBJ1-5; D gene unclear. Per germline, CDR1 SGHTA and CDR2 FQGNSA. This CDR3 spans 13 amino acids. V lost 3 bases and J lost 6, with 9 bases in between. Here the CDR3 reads CASSLVGSQPQHF. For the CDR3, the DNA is TGTGCCAGCAGCTTGGTGGGGAGTCAGCCCCAGCATTTT.

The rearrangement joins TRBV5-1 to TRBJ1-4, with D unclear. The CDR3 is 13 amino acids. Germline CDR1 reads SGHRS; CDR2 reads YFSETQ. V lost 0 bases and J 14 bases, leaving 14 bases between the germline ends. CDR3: CASSLDADAPLFF. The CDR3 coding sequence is TGCGCCAGCAGCTTGGACGCCGACGCTCCCCTGTTTTTT.

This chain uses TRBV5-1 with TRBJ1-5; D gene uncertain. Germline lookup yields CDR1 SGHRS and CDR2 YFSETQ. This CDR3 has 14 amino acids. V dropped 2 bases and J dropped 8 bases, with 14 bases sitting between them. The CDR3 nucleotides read TGCGCCAGCAGCTTTGATCCGGGGTTGGAGCCCCAGCATTTT. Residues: CASSFDPGLEPQHF. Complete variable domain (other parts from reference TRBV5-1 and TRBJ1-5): KAGVTQTPRYLIKTRGQQVTLSCSPISGHRSVSWYQQTPGQGLQFLFEYFSETQRNKGNFPGRFSGRQFSNSRSEMNVSTLELGDSALYLCASSFDPGLEPQHFGDGTRLSIL.

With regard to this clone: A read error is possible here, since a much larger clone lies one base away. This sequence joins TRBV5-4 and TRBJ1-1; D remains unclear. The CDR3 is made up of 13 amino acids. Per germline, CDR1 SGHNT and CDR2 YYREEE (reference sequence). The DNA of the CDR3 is TGCGCCAGCAGCCAAGCCGGGAACACTGAAGCTTTCTTT. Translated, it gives CASSQAGNTEAFF.

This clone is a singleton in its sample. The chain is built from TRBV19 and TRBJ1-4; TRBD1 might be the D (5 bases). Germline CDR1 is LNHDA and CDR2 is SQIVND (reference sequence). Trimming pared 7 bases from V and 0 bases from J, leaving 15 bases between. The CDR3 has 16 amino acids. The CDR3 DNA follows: TGTGCCAGTAACCGGGGGTCGGCCGCAACTAATGAAAAACTGTTTTTT. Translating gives CASNRGSAATNEKLFF.

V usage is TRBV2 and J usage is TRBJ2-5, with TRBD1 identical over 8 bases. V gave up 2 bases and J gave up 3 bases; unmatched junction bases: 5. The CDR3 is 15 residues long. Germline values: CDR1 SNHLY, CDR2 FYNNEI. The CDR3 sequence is CASSEQGANKETQYF. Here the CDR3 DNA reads TGTGCCAGCAGTGAACAGGGGGCGAATAAAGAGACCCAGTACTTC.

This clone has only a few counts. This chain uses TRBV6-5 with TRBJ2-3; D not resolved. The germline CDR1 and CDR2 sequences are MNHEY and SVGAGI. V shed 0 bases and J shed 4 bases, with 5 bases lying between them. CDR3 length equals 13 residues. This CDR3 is CASSYSESDTQYF. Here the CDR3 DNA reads TGTGCCAGCAGTTACTCGGAATCAGATACGCAGTATTTT.

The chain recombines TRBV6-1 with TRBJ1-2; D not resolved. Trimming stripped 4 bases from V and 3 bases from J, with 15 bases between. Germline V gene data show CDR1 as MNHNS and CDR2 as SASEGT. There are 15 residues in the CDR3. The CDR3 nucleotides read TGTGCCAGCAGTGCCTCCGTACAGTCATACTATGGCTACACCTTC. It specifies CASSASVQSYYGYTF.

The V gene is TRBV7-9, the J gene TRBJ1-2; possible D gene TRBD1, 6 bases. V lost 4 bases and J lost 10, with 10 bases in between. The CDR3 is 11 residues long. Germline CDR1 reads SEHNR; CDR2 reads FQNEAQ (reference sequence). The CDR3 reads CASSWTEDYTF. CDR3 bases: TGTGCCAGCAGCTGGACAGAGGACTACACCTTC.

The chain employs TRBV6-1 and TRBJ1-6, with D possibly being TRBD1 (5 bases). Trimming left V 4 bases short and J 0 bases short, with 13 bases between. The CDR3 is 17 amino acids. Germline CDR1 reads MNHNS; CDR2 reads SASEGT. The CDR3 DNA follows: TGTGCCAGCAGTGCGGGACGGGAGAGCTCCTATAATTCACCCCTCCACTTT. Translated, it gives CASSAGRESSYNSPLHF.

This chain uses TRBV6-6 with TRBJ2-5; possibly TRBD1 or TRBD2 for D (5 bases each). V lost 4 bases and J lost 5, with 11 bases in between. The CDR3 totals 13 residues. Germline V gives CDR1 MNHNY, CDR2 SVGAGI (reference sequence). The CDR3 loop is CASSSDWGETQYF. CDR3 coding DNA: TGTGCCAGCAGTTCGGACTGGGGGGAGACCCAGTACTTC.

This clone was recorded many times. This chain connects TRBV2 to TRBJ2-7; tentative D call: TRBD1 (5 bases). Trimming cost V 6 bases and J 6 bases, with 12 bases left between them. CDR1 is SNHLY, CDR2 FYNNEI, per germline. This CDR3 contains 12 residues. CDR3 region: CASSPRQSEQYF. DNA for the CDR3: TGTGCCAGCAGCCCAAGACAGAGCGAGCAGTACTTC.

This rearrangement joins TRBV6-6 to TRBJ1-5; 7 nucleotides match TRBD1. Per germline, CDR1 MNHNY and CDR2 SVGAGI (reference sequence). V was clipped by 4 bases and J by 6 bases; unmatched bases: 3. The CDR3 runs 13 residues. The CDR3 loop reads CASSLTGVQPQHF. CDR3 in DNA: TGTGCCAGCAGTTTAACAGGGGTTCAGCCCCAGCATTTT.

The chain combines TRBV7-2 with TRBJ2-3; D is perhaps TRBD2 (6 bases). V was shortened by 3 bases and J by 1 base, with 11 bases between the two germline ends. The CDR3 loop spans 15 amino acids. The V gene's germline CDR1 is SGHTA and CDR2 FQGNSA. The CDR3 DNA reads TGTGCCAGCAGCTTCAGGAGGGTTCGCACAGATACGCAGTATTTT. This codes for CASSFRRVRTDTQYF.

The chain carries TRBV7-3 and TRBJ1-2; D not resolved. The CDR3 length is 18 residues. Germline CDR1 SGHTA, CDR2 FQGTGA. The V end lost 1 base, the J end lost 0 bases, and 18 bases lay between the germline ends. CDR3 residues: CASSLRRRGPPANYGYTF. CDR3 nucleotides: TGTGCCAGCAGCTTAAGACGACGCGGGCCACCCGCTAACTATGGCTACACCTTC.